A single sample is the source of the 18 T cell receptor beta chains below, sequenced in a study of T cell repertoires in cytomegalovirus infection. TCRdb used MiXCR to reprocess the reads, holding one entry per CDR3 protein. The repertoire holds under 850,000 distinct CDR3 sequences, with 35% as singletons. The sample taken for sequencing was PBMCs. Source of these receptors: a human donor in good health (CMV status not recorded). Some clones in this sample may be carry-over from other donors' samples.

The DNA for the CDR3 is TGTGCCAGCAGCCGAGGCTTGGGGGCAGATACGCAGTATTTT. Residues: CASSRGLGADTQYF. V and J are TRBV4-2 and TRBJ2-3; perhaps D is TRBD1 or TRBD2 (5 bases each). The CDR3 is 14 amino acids. Germline values: CDR1 LGHNA, CDR2 YNFKEQ. V dropped 4 bases and J dropped 4 bases, with 12 bases sitting between them.

The sample holds a few counts of this clonotype. The chain joins TRBV6-1 to TRBJ1-1; tentative D call: TRBD1 (5 bases). Germline V CDR1 and CDR2: MNHNS, SASEGT. The CDR3 has 12 amino acids. Trimming cost V 6 bases and J 9 bases, with 14 bases left between them. The CDR3 DNA is TGTGCCAGCAGAGAACCGGCAGGGAAAGCTTTCTTT. It codes for CASREPAGKAFF.

As concerns this clonotype: One end of the junction does not line up with germline, which may come from a read error. The genes are TRBV28 and TRBJ1-2; no definite D call. Germline V gene sequence: CDR1 MDHEN, CDR2 SYDVKM. The CDR3 spans 13 residues. CDR3 sequence reads: CASNLFGSLGYTF. The CDR3 DNA reads TGTGCCAGCAATTTATTCGGCAGTCTGGGCTACACCTTC.

The chain uses TRBV9 and TRBJ1-5; possibly TRBD1 for D (6 bases). Trimming removed 3 bases at V and 6 bases at J, with 13 bases between. Germline loops: CDR1 SGDLS, CDR2 YYNGEE. CDR3 length equals 14 residues. The chain's CDR3 is CASSANPGVQPQHF. CDR3 in DNA: TGTGCCAGCAGCGCAAACCCAGGGGTTCAGCCCCAGCATTTT.

This clonotype came up a few times. This chain uses TRBV15 with TRBJ1-3, with unresolved D. This CDR3 has 14 residues. CDR1 is LNHNV, CDR2 YYDKDF, per germline (reference sequence). Between the trimmed V and J ends, which lost 0 bases and 5 bases, there was a span of 8 bases. The CDR3 region has the DNA TGTGCCACCAGCAGAGATTTCGGGAGAAACACCATATATTTT. Translating it yields CATSRDFGRNTIYF.

The chain uses TRBV4-2 and TRBJ1-6, with unresolved D. CDR3 length: 13 amino acids. V lost 4 bases and J lost 8, with 9 bases in between. The germline gives CDR1 LGHNA, CDR2 YNFKEQ. The DNA for the CDR3 is TGTGCCAGCAGCCGGTACTTGGATTCACCCCTCCACTTT. This sequence encodes CASSRYLDSPLHF.

This clonotype turned up a few times. The rearrangement uses TRBV28 and TRBJ2-7; D unclear. The CDR3 consists of 14 residues. Germline V gene lookup returns CDR1 MDHEN and CDR2 SYDVKM. The V end was cut by 2 bases, the J end by 2 bases, with 10 bases between. CDR3 in amino acids: CASSLSRLTYEQYF. DNA for the CDR3: TGTGCCAGCAGTTTAAGTCGGCTAACCTACGAGCAGTACTTC.

This clonotype was detected ten times or more. The CDR3, as DNA: TGTGCCAGCAGCCCCCACGGACAGGCGACAGATACGCAGTATTTT. It specifies CASSPHGQATDTQYF. J is TRBJ2-3 and V is TRBV7-8, with 7 bases aligning to TRBD1. The CDR3 has 15 amino acids. The V gene end was trimmed by 5 bases and the J gene end by 3 bases; junction bases not matched to a gene: 8. Per the germline V gene, CDR1 is SGHVS and CDR2 is FQNEAQ.

The rearrangement links TRBV27 to TRBJ2-6; D possibly matches TRBD1 or TRBD2 (5 bases each). Germline V gene lookup returns CDR1 MNHEY and CDR2 SMNVEV (reference sequence). CDR3 length: 16 residues. Trimming cost V 9 bases and J 0 bases, with 15 bases left between them. In DNA, the CDR3 is TGTGCCAGTGCGAATACCGGGACCTCTGGGGCCAACGTCCTGACTTTC. It yields the protein CASANTGTSGANVLTF.

The V gene is TRBV28, the J gene TRBJ1-2, with a possible D match to TRBD1 (5 bases). The CDR3 consists of 15 residues. Germline CDR1 MDHEN, CDR2 SYDVKM. V lost 2 bases and J 7 bases, leaving 17 bases between the germline ends. Written as DNA, the CDR3 is TGTGCCAGCAGTTTAATAGGGACGATGGGGGGTGGCTACACCTTC. Amino acids: CASSLIGTMGGGYTF.

The chain uses TRBV20-1 and TRBJ2-1; TRBD1 matches 11 bases. The CDR3 has 14 residues. CDR1 is DFQATT, CDR2 SNEGSKA, per germline (reference sequence). The ends lost 3 bases at V and 7 bases at J; junction bases unmatched: 5. CDR3 DNA sequence: TGCAGTGCTAGGGGGACAGGGGGTTGGAATGAGCAGTTCTTC. Translating it yields CSARGTGGWNEQFF.

The genes are TRBV11-2 and TRBJ1-1; D uncertain. The CDR3 is 15 amino acids. Per the germline V gene, CDR1 is SGHAT and CDR2 is FQNNGV. V gave up 0 bases and J gave up 1 base, with 9 bases separating them. CDR3 nucleotides: TGTGCCAGCAGCTTAGAACCGGGTGGGAACACTGAAGCTTTCTTT. It encodes CASSLEPGGNTEAFF. The whole variable domain, remainder taken from reference TRBV11-2 and TRBJ1-1, is EAGVAQSPRYKIIEKRQSVAFWCNPISGHATLYWYQQILGQGPKLLIQFQNNGVVDDSQLPKDRFSAERLKGVDSTLKIQPAKLEDSAVYLCASSLEPGGNTEAFFGQGTRLTVV.

V usage is TRBV29-1 and J usage is TRBJ2-7, with TRBD1 matching over 7 bases. This CDR3 is built from 14 residues. Germline-derived CDR1 and CDR2 are SQVTM and ANQGSEA. J lost 3 bases, V lost 6 bases, and 11 bases had no gene match. The CDR3 sequence: CSVSRGTSSYEQYF. The CDR3 region has the DNA TGCAGCGTGTCCAGGGGGACATCAAGCTACGAGCAGTACTTC.

The chain carries TRBV7-2 and TRBJ1-4; D call uncertain. Germline V lookup: CDR1 SGHTA, CDR2 FQGNSA. V was cut by 4 bases and J by 3 bases, with 15 bases left in between. The CDR3 contains 16 residues. The CDR3, as DNA: TGTGCCAGCAGCTACGGACCGACGACTTCTAATGAAAAACTGTTTTTT. Translated: CASSYGPTTSNEKLFF.

As DNA, the CDR3 is TGTGCCATCAGTGAGTCGAAGGTTAGCACAGATACGCAGTATTTT. This sequence encodes CAISESKVSTDTQYF. This rearrangement joins TRBV10-3 to TRBJ2-3; D is ambiguous. Trimming left V 0 bases short and J 0 bases short, with 7 bases between. The length of the CDR3 is 15 residues. The germline V gene has CDR1 ENHRY and CDR2 SYGVKD.

The J gene is TRBJ2-7, the V gene TRBV6-2 or TRBV6-3; TRBD1 aligns across 8 bases. Per the germline V gene, CDR1 is MNHEY and CDR2 is SVGEGT. CDR3 length equals 15 residues. V lost 0 bases and J lost 3; bases outside the gene matches: 4. CDR3 DNA sequence: TGTGCCAGCAGTTACTCCGCAGGGGGCGGCTACGAGCAGTACTTC. Encoded protein: CASSYSAGGGYEQYF.

The rearrangement joins TRBV19 to TRBJ2-6; tentatively, D is TRBD1 or TRBD2 (6 bases each). CDR1 and CDR2 from the germline V gene are LNHDA and SQIVND (reference sequence). Trimming cost V 4 bases and J 10 bases, with 14 bases left between them. This CDR3 spans 14 amino acids. The CDR3, as DNA: TGTGCCAGTAGTACCCCGTGGAGGGGGAACGTCCTGACTTTC. Translated, it gives CASSTPWRGNVLTF.

This chain connects TRBV28 to TRBJ2-7; 14 positions agree with TRBD2. The germline V gene encodes CDR1 MDHEN and CDR2 SYDVKM. The length of the CDR3 is 15 residues. V lost 6 bases and J lost 10; bases outside the gene matches: 11. Written as DNA, the CDR3 is TGTGCCAGCAGCCAAGGACTAGCGGGAGGTAGCGATCAGTACTTC. Residues: CASSQGLAGGSDQYF.